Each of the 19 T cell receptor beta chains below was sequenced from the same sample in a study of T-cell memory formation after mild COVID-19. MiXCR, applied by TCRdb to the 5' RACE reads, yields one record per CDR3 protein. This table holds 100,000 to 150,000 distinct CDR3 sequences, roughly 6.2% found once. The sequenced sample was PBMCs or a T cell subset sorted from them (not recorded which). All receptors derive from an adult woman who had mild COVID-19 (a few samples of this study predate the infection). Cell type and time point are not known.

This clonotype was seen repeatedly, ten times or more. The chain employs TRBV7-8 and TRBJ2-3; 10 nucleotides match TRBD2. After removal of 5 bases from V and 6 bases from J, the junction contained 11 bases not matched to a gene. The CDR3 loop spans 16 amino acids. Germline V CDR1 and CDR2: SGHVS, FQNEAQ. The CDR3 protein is CASSPDRAGGGDTQYF. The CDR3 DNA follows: TGTGCCAGCAGCCCCGACAGAGCGGGAGGGGGGGATACGCAGTATTTT.

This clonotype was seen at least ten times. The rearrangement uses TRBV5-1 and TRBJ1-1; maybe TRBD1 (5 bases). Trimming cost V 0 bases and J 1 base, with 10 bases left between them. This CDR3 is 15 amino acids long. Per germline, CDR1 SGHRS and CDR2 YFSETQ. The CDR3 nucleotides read TGCGCCAGCAGCTTGGAGGGACGGACGAACACTGAAGCTTTCTTT. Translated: CASSLEGRTNTEAFF.

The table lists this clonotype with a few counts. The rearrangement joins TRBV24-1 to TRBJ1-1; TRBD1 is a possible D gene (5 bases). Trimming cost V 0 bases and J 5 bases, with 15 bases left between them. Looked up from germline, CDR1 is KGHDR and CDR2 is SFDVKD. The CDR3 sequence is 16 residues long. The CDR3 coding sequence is TGTGCCACCAGTGATTTGCGCAGGGAATCGAGAACTGAAGCTTTCTTT. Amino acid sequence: CATSDLRRESRTEAFF.

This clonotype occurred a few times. The CDR3 spells CASSLPGLGNQPQHF. CDR3 in DNA: TGTGCCAGCAGTCTACCTGGACTGGGGAATCAGCCCCAGCATTTT. The chain recombines TRBV12-3 or TRBV12-4 with TRBJ1-5; no clear D. V was cut by 5 bases and J by 4 bases, with 15 bases left in between. The CDR3 length is 15 residues.

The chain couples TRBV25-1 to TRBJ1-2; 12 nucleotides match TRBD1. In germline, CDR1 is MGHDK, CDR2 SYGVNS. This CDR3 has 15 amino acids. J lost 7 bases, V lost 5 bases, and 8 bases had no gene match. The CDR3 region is CASSTQGTGGSGYTF. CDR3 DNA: TGTGCCAGCAGTACCCAAGGGACAGGGGGCTCTGGCTACACCTTC.

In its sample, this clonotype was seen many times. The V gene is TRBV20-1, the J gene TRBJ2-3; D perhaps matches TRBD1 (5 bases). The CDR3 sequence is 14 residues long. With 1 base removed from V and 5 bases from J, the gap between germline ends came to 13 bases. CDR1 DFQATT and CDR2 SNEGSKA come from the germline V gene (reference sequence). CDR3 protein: CSARVTGLRDTQYF. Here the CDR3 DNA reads TGCAGTGCTAGAGTAACAGGCCTCAGAGATACGCAGTATTTT.

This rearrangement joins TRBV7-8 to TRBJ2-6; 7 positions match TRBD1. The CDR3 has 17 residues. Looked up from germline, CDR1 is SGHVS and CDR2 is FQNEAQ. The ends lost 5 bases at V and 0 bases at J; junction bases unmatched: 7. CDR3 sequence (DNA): TGTGCCAGCAGCAAACGACAGGGAATCTCTGGGGCCAACGTCCTGACTTTC. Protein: CASSKRQGISGANVLTF.

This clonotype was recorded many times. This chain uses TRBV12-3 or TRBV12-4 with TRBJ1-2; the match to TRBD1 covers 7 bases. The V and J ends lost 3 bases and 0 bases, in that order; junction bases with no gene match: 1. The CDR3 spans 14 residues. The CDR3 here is CASSLTGPNYGYTF. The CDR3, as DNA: TGTGCCAGCAGTTTGACAGGGCCTAACTATGGCTACACCTTC.

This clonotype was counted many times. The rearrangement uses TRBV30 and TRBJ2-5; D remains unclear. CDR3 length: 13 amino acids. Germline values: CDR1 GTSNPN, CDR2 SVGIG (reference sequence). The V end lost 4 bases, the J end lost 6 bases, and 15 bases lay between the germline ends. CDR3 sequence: CAWIPHGRQTQYF. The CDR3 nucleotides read TGTGCCTGGATCCCCCATGGCCGGCAGACCCAGTACTTC. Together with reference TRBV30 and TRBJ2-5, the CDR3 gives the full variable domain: SQTIHQWPATLVQPVGSPLSLECTVEGTSNPNLYWYRQAAGRGLQLLFYSVGIGQISSEVPQNLSASRPQDRQFILSSKKLLLSDSGFYLCAWIPHGRQTQYFGPGTRLLVL.

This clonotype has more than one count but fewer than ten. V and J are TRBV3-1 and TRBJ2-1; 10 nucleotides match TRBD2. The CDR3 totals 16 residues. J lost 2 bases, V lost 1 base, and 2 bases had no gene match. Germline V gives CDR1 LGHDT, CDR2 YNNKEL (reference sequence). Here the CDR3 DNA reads TGTGCCAGCAGCCAAGGAGCGGGGGGGCCCTACAATGAGCAGTTCTTC. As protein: CASSQGAGGPYNEQFF.

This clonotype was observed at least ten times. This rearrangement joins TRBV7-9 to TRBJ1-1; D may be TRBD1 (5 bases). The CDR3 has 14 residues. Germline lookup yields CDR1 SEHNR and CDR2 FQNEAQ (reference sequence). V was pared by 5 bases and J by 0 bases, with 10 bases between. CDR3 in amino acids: CASSLTAMNTEAFF. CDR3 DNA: TGTGCCAGCAGCCTGACAGCGATGAACACTGAAGCTTTCTTT.

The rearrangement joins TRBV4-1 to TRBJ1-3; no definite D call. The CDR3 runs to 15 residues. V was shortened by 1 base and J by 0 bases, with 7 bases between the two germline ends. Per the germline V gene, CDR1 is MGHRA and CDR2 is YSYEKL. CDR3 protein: CASSQVRSSGNTIYF. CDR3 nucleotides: TGCGCCAGCAGCCAAGTACGGTCCTCTGGAAACACCATATATTTT.

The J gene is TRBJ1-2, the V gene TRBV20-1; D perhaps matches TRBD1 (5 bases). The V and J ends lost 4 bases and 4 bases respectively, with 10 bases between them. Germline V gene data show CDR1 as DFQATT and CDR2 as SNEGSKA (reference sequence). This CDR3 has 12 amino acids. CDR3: CSAIPGTYGYTF. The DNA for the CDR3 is TGCAGTGCTATCCCCGGGACCTATGGCTACACCTTC.

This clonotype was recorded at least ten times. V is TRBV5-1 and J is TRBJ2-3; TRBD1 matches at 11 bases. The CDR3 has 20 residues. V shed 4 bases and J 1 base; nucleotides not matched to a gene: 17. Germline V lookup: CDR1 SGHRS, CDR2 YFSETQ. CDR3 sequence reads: CASSPTWTGGPRPRTDTQYF. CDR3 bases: TGCGCCAGCAGCCCGACCTGGACAGGGGGCCCCCGACCCCGCACAGATACGCAGTATTTT.

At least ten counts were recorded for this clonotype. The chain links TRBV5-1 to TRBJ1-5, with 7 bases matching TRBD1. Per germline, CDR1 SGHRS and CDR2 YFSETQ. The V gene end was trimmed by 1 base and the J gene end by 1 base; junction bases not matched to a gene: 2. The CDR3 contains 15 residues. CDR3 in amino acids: CASSLTGQSNQPQHF. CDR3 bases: TGCGCCAGCAGCTTGACGGGACAGAGCAATCAGCCCCAGCATTTT.

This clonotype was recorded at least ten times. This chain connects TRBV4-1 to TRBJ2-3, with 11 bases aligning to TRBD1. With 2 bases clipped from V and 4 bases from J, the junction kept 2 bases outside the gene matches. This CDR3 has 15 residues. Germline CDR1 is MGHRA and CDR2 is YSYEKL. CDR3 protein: CASSQRTGGPDTQYF. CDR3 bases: TGCGCCAGCAGCCAACGGACAGGGGGCCCAGATACGCAGTATTTT.

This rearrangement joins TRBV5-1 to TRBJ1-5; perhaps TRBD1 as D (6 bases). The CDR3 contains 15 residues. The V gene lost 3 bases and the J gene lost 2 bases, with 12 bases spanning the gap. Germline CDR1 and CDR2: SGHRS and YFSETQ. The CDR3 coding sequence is TGCGCCAGCAGCTCAACGGCAGGGGGCAATCAGCCCCAGCATTTT. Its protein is CASSSTAGGNQPQHF.

The CDR3 bases are TGTGCCAGCAGCGACCACCCACTAGCGGAGAAAGAGACCCAGTACTTC. Protein product: CASSDHPLAEKETQYF. The chain carries TRBV7-9 and TRBJ2-5; TRBD2 matches at 8 bases. Trimming removed 5 bases from V and 3 bases from J; junction bases left unmatched: 11. Germline V gene lookup returns CDR1 SEHNR and CDR2 FQNEAQ (reference sequence). This CDR3 is 16 amino acids long.

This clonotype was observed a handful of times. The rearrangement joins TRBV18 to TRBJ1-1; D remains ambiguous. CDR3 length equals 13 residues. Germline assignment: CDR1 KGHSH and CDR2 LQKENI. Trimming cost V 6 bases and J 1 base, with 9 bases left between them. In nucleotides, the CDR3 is TGTGCCAGCTCTGAACTCGGGAACACTGAAGCTTTCTTT. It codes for CASSELGNTEAFF. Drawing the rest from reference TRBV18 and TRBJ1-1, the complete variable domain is NAGVMQNPRHLVRRRGQEARLRCSPMKGHSHVYWYRQLPEEGLKFMVYLQKENIIDESGMPKERFSAEFPKEGPSILRIQQVVRGDSAAYFCASSELGNTEAFFGQGTRLTVV.